This entry describes one T cell receptor (beta chain). This record comes from a study of blood T cell repertoires in COVID-19. The overall study: From the United States, Italy and Spain came samples of acute and convalescent COVID-19. T cells, B-cell-depleted T cells, or PBMCs provided the cDNA or gDNA that served as material.

TCRdb keeps only in-frame clones here, not all; method: immunoSEQ multiplex PCR. This sample carries more than 85,000 clones, about 85% of them seen once, and the ten largest clones take 2% to 2.5%. This CDR3 has 13 amino acids. Trimming shortened V by 1 base and J by 2 bases, and 5 bases separated the two germline ends. Germline V gene data show CDR1 as SGHTA and CDR2 as FQGNSA. The rearrangement uses TRBV7-2 and TRBJ1-1, with no clear D. The sample consisted of peripheral blood. This TCR came from a man aged 50 to 59 with active COVID-19. The CDR3 protein is CASSLGQNTEAFF. The CDR3 DNA sequence: TGTGCCAGCAGCTTAGGGCAAAACACTGAAGCTTTCTTT.